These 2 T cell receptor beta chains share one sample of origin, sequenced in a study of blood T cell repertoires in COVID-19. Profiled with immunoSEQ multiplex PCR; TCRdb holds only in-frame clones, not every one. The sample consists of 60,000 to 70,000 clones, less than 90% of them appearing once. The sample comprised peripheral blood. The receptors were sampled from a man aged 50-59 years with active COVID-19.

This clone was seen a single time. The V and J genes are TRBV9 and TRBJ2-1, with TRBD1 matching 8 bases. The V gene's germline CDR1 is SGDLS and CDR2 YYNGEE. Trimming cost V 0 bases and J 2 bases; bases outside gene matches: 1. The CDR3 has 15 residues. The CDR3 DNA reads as TGTGCCAGCAGCGTAGGACAGGGGACCTACAATGAGCAGTTCTTC. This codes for CASSVGQGTYNEQFF.

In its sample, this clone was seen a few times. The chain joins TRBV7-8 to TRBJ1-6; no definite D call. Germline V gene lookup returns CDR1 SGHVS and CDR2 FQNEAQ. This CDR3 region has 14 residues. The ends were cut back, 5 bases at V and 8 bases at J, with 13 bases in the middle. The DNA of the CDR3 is TGTGCCAGCAGCCCACGTCCGGGATATTCACCCCTCCACTTT. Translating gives CASSPRPGYSPLHF.